The rows below give T cell receptor beta chains drawn from one sample of a study of shared clonotypes between healthy human individuals. Libraries were prepared by immunoSEQ multiplex PCR; TCRdb keeps only in-frame clonotypes and omits some of them. Here the sample spans roughly 2,000,000 clones, around 96% being singletons. Sequencing was carried out using naive CD8+ T cells sorted from blood. All receptors derive from a man younger than 35 in good health. CDR3s include the opening cysteine and the closing phenylalanine or tryptophan. D genes are given only for firm matches. Not all rows give a size; the values are once, few, many and, for expanded clones, a class.

clone size,J gene,D gene,V gene,CDR3 DNA,CDR3 protein
-,TRBJ1-1,TRBD1,TRBV29-1,TGCAGCGTAGGGACAGGGGGCATAGGAACTGAAGCTTTCTTT,CSVGTGGIGTEAFF
-,TRBJ2-3,-,TRBV9,TGTGCCAGCAGCGTAGGCCCAGCAGCCCCTACAGATACGCAGTATTTT,CASSVGPAAPTDTQYF
-,TRBJ1-1,-,TRBV5-6,TGTGCCAGCAGCTTGGCGGAAGAGGGGAACACTGAAGCTTTCTTT,CASSLAEEGNTEAFF
-,TRBJ1-1,-,TRBV15,TGTGCCACCAGCCCAGTAACAGGGCACACTGAAGCTTTCTTT,CATSPVTGHTEAFF
-,TRBJ2-1,TRBD1,TRBV15,TGTGCCACCAGCCCGGACAGGGGTCTCTTCAATGAGCAGTTCTTC,CATSPDRGLFNEQFF
-,TRBJ2-7,TRBD2,TRBV7-2,TGTGCCAGCAGCCCCTTTACTAGCGCTAGCTCCTACGAGCAGTACTTC,CASSPFTSASSYEQYF
once,TRBJ2-1,TRBD2,TRBV5-6,TGTGCCAGCAGCCCCGGACCCGGACTAGCGGGAGGGACAGATGAGCAGTTCTTC,CASSPGPGLAGGTDEQFF
-,TRBJ2-7,-,TRBV7-6,TGTGCCAGCAGTTACAGGGGAGGAGCCTACGAGCAGTACTTC,CASSYRGGAYEQYF
-,TRBJ2-7,TRBD1,TRBV2,TGTGCCAGCAGTAAAGACAGGGGGCCAGCCTACGAGCAGTACTTC,CASSKDRGPAYEQYF
-,TRBJ1-1,-,TRBV6-6,TGTGCCAGCAGTGACGGGAGGGCTTTCTTT,CASSDGRAFF
-,TRBJ2-7,-,TRBV27,TGTGCCAGCAGTTTATCGGGCGGGGCCCGCTACGAGCAGTACTTC,CASSLSGGARYEQYF
-,TRBJ1-2,-,TRBV11-2,TGTGCCAGCAGCTTATATGAGGGGAACTATGGCTACACCTTC,CASSLYEGNYGYTF
-,TRBJ2-7,-,TRBV7-6,TGTGCCAGCAGCTTAAACCAAATAGGATACGAGCAGTACTTC,CASSLNQIGYEQYF
-,TRBJ2-1,-,TRBV4-1,TGCGCCAGCAGCCCTTATCTAGGCAATGAGCAGTTCTTC,CASSPYLGNEQFF
once,TRBJ2-1,-,TRBV11-3,TGTGCCAGCAGCTTCACGGGACCAAACAATGAGCAGTTCTTC,CASSFTGPNNEQFF
once,TRBJ2-2,-,TRBV7-8,TGTGCCAGCAGCCGGACAGAGAACACCGGGGAGCTGTTTTTT,CASSRTENTGELFF
-,TRBJ2-1,-,TRBV7-8,TGTGCCAGCAGCTTAATTAGGGGGGGTAATGAGCAGTTCTTC,CASSLIRGGNEQFF
-,TRBJ2-7,-,TRBV5-4,TGTGCCAGCAGCTGGGGGTTAACTGGCGAGCAGTACTTC,CASSWGLTGEQYF
few,TRBJ1-5,TRBD1,TRBV5-6,TGTGCCAGCAGCCCGGGACAGAGCAATCAGCCCCAGCATTTT,CASSPGQSNQPQHF
-,TRBJ2-1,TRBD2,TRBV2,TGTGCCAGCAGCGAAAACCACCTTGGGACTAGCGGGCACAATGAGCAGTTCTTC,CASSENHLGTSGHNEQFF
-,TRBJ2-7,TRBD2,TRBV6-1,TGTGCCAGCGGGGCGGGAGCCCCCTACGAGCAGTACTTC,CASGAGAPYEQYF
-,TRBJ2-7,-,TRBV7-6,TGTGCCAGCAGCTTCGAATCCGGGACGCCCTACGAGCAGTACTTC,CASSFESGTPYEQYF
-,TRBJ1-4,-,TRBV30,TGTGCCTGGAACCCCGGGGTGGCGATGGAAAAACTGTTTTTT,CAWNPGVAMEKLFF
-,TRBJ1-2,-,TRBV2,TGTGCCAGCAGTGAAGATTCAACCGGCAGGGGCAATTTCTATGGCTACACCTTC,CASSEDSTGRGNFYGYTF
-,TRBJ1-2,-,TRBV15,TGTGCCACCAGCAGCCCCCTTGGTGGCTACACCTTC,CATSSPLGGYTF
-,TRBJ1-6,TRBD1,TRBV7-9,TGTGCCAGCAGCCAGGCAGGGGGCGACTCACCCCTCCACTTT,CASSQAGGDSPLHF
-,TRBJ1-2,TRBD1,TRBV28,TGTGCCAGCAGTTTACCCGACAGGGCCTATGGCTACACCTTC,CASSLPDRAYGYTF
-,TRBJ2-7,-,TRBV7-9,TGTGCCAGCAGCCGGGACGGGAGTCCCTACGAGCAGTACTTC,CASSRDGSPYEQYF
-,TRBJ2-7,TRBD1,TRBV27,TGTGCTCTCGGACAGGGCGGAGGACACTCCTACGAGCAGTACTTC,CALGQGGGHSYEQYF
-,TRBJ2-7,-,TRBV27,TGTGCCAGCAGTTTTCAGGGATCCCACGAGCAGTACTTC,CASSFQGSHEQYF
-,TRBJ2-7,TRBD2,TRBV5-4,TGTGCCAGCAGCTTCCCGGGCGGGGGTGTGGAGCAGTACTTC,CASSFPGGGVEQYF
-,TRBJ2-3,TRBD1,TRBV11-3,TGTGCCAGCAGCTTAGAAACCGGGACAGGGGTAGAAGATACGCAGTATTTT,CASSLETGTGVEDTQYF
-,TRBJ2-1,-,TRBV6-5,TGTGCCAGCAGTTACCTGGCAGGCAGGTCCGAGTTCTTC,CASSYLAGRSEFF
-,TRBJ1-1,-,TRBV6-1,TGTGCCAGCCAGTATAGGACAGCGAACACTGAAGCTTTCTTT,CASQYRTANTEAFF
-,TRBJ1-1,-,TRBV4-3,TGCGCCAGCAGCCAAGATAGGGACACCAGCGCCTGGGGCACTGAAGCTTTCTTT,CASSQDRDTSAWGTEAFF
-,TRBJ2-5,TRBD1,TRBV28,TGTGCCAGCAGTTGGATTGCAGGGGGCCAAGAGACCCAGTACTTC,CASSWIAGGQETQYF
few,TRBJ1-1,-,TRBV27,TGTGCCACCCAGTGGGGCACTGAAGCTTTCTTT,CATQWGTEAFF
-,TRBJ2-2,TRBD2,TRBV6-5,TGTGCCAGCAGTAGCGGGAGAGGGACCGGGGAGCTGTTTTTT,CASSSGRGTGELFF
-,TRBJ2-7,TRBD1,TRBV5-6,TGTGCCAGCAGCCCCACCGGGACAGGAAAATTCTACGAGCAGTACTTC,CASSPTGTGKFYEQYF
-,TRBJ1-2,-,TRBV2,TGTGCCAGCAGTGAACAGTACTTAACTCGCTATGGCTACACCTTC,CASSEQYLTRYGYTF
-,TRBJ1-1,TRBD1,TRBV27,TGTGCCAGCAGTCCCCAGGGGGTCTCTAGTTTAACCACTGAAGCTTTCTTT,CASSPQGVSSLTTEAFF
-,TRBJ2-7,-,TRBV19,TGTGCCAGTAGTATTGACTTTACCTACGAGCAGTACTTC,CASSIDFTYEQYF
-,TRBJ2-1,TRBD2,TRBV7-2,TGTGCCAGCAGCGACGGACTAGAGCCAATTTCCTACAATGAGCAGTTCTTC,CASSDGLEPISYNEQFF
-,TRBJ1-1,-,TRBV14,TGTGCCAGCAGCCAAGCAACCGAGACAGGCCTCATGAACACTGAAGCTTTCTTT,CASSQATETGLMNTEAFF
-,TRBJ2-5,-,TRBV30,TGTGCCTGGAGTATTGGCCTGTGGGGGACGGAAGAGACCCAGTACTTC,CAWSIGLWGTEETQYF